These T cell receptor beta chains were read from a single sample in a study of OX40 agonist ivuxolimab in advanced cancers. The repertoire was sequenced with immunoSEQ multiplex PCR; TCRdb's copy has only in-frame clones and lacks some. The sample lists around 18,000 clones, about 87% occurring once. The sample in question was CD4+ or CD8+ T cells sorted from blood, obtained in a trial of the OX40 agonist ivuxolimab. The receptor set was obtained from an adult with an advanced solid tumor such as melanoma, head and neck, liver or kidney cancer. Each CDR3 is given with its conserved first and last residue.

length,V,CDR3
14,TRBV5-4,CASSRTGGIYGYTF
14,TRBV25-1,CASSESGSGYEQYF
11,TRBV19,CASTLGGEAFF
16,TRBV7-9,CASSPLGGRGADTQYF
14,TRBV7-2,CASRFRLDSNEQFF
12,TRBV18,CASSPTRQEAFF
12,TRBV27,CATRGGEETQYF
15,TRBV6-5,CASSLAPTSYNEQFF
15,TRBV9,CASSGLAEPNNEQFF
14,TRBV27,CASTQAGSYNEQFF
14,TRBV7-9,CASSWGHFTDTQYF
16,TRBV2,CASSLSTSSSYNEQFF
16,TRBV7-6,CASSLRAQSGANVLTF
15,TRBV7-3,CASSLKSSGANVLTF
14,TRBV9,CASSDVLESGELFF
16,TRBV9,CASSESGVGFGETQYF
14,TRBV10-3,CAMGTGSSTDTQYF
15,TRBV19,CASSIDGSLGNTIYF
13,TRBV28,CASSLKTTYGYTF
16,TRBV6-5,CASSYSNLAGAGELFF
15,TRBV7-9,CASSLDLRVGEEQYF
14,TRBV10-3,CAIGLGQGGQPQHF
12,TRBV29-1,CSVGIAYNEQFF
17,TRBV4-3,CASSQVLRQRGTDTQYF
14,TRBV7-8,CASSSRSGGYEQYF
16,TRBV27,CASSLFAGVKTDTQYF
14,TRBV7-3,CASSEGLGGETQYF
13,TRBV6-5,CASRRDRNYGYTF
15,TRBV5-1,CASSLVTSATDTQYF
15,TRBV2,CASSENTSDAYEQYF
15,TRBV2,CASSPDFGGTDTQYF
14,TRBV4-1,CASSQGKYTGELFF
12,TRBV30,CALEATNYGYTF
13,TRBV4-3,CASSISVTGELFF
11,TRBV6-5,CASCEGYEQYF